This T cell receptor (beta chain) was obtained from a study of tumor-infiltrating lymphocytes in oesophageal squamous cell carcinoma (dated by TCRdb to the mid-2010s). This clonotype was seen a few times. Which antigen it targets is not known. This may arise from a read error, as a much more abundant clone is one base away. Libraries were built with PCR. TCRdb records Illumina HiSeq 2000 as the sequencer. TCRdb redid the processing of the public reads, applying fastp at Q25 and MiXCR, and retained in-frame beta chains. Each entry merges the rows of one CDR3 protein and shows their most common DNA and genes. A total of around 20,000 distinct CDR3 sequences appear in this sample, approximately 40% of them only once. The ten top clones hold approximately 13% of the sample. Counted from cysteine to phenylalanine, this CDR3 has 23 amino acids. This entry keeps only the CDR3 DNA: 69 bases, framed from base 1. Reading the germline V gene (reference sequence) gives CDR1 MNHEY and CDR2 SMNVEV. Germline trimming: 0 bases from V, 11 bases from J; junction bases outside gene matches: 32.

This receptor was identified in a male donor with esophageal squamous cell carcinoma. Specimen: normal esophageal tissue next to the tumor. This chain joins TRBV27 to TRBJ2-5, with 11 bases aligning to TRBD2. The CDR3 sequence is CASSLSMLGAGLAGGTSYNEQYF. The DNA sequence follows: TGTGCCAGCAGTTTATCGATGTTAGGGGCAGGGCTAGCGGGAGGAACCTCCTACAATGAGCAGTACTTC.